In its sample, the clone carrying this T cell receptor beta chain was seen once. CDR3 length equals 14 residues. The junction had 0 bases not matched to a gene; V was cut back by 0 bases and J by 1 base. This specimen comes from a study of T cell responses to AZD1222 COVID-19 vaccine. The protocol was immunoSEQ multiplex PCR, while the TCRdb copy is restricted to in-frame clones and leaves out a portion. The table lists some 150,000 clones, under 95% of them singletons. This TCR was sampled from an adult in good health. V usage is TRBV5-3 and J usage is TRBJ2-5; TRBD1 agrees at 7 bases. TRBV5-3 is filed as an ORF, its function uncertain. The input for sequencing was peripheral blood, taken on day 0 of AZD1222 vaccination. The CDR3 DNA follows: TGTGCCAGAAGCTTGGACAGGGGCCAAGAGACCCAGTACTTC. Protein product: CARSLDRGQETQYF.